A single T cell receptor beta chain is shown here with its context. Its specificity is not known. This sample stems from a study of CD8+ T cells in alopecia areata. For the study at large: Administration of oral tofacitinib to treated patients was at 5 to 10 mg twice daily. Broader study findings: Mouse data revealed clearer TCR sharing than patient data did, a gap possibly tied to HLA. Because of a solitary nonresponder, the connection of baseline CD8+ expansion to response stays uncertain.

Extraction of RNA preceded its reverse transcription into cDNA, which served as the sequencing template. Using immunoSEQ multiplex PCR, the repertoire was profiled, and TCRdb retains in-frame clones only, with some absent. The sample has about 74,000 clones; around 30% are singletons. Germline assignment: CDR1 SGDLS and CDR2 YYNGEE. Between the trimmed V and J ends, which lost 0 bases and 4 bases, there was a span of 11 bases. CDR3 length: 15 residues. Treatment meaning: oral pan-JAK inhibitor, 5-10 mg twice daily. The clonotype originates from a human donor with alopecia areata. J is TRBJ1-5 and V is TRBV9; D remains ambiguous. Sequenced material: CD8+ T cells sorted from blood, taken at week 4, from a patient treated with tofacitinib. The CDR3 DNA is TGTGCCAGCAGCGTAGACGGGTCGGTAAATCAGCCCCAGCATTTT. Translation: CASSVDGSVNQPQHF.